This is a list of T cell receptor beta chains from one sample in a study of blood T cell repertoires in COVID-19. Clones were sequenced by immunoSEQ multiplex PCR, and TCRdb holds only the in-frame ones, with some missing. The data hold tens of thousands of clones, with 85% to 90% observed a single time. Sequencing was carried out using peripheral blood. The source of these receptors is a man aged 65 to 85 with acute or convalescent COVID-19. Both conserved end residues are part of each CDR3. D genes are given only for firm matches. Clone size is not always given. Where it is, it says once, few, many or a class for expanded clones.

>TRBJ2-3|TRBV7-6|-|TRBD2
TGTGCCAGCAGTCTTCTGGGTAGCGGGGCCGCAGATACGCAGTATTTT
CASSLLGSGAADTQYF
>TRBJ2-5|TRBV6-5|-|TRBD1
TGTGCCAGCAGTCCTGGACAGGGCCAAGAGACCCAGTACTTC
CASSPGQGQETQYF
>TRBJ2-2|TRBV5-8|-|-
TGTGCCAGCAGCCCCCCTACCGGGGAGCTGTTTTTT
CASSPPTGELFF
>TRBJ2-7|TRBV30|-|TRBD1
TGTGCCTGGAGTGTATCCTCCGGGACAGCCTCAATCTTGACCTACGAGCAGTACTTC
CAWSVSSGTASILTYEQYF
>TRBJ2-3|TRBV5-1|-|TRBD1
TGCGCCAGCAGCTTGGGAAGGACAGGGGATGGAGATACGCAGTATTTT
CASSLGRTGDGDTQYF
>TRBJ2-5|TRBV27|-|TRBD2
TGTGCCAGCAGACCTTACGAGGGGACTAGCCGCCAAGAGACCCAGTACTTC
CASRPYEGTSRQETQYF
>TRBJ2-2|TRBV6-4|-|TRBD2
TGTGCCAGCAGTGCTACACTAGCGTTCGGGGAGCTGTTTTTT
CASSATLAFGELFF
>TRBJ2-1|TRBV27|once|TRBD2
TGTGCCAGCAGTTTATCGTTTGGGACTAGCGGGAGTGATGAGCAGTTCTTC
CASSLSFGTSGSDEQFF
>TRBJ2-2|TRBV24-1|once|TRBD1
TGTGCCACCAGTGACCGGACAGGGGCCCCCGGGGAGCTGTTTTTT
CATSDRTGAPGELFF
>TRBJ2-2|TRBV7-2|-|-
TGTGCCAGCAGCTCAGAGTTGACTAGCGGGGAGCTGTTTTTT
CASSSELTSGELFF
>TRBJ1-5|TRBV4-1|-|-
TGCGCCAGCAGCCAAGACCATAGTCAGCCCCAGCATTTT
CASSQDHSQPQHF
>TRBJ2-3|TRBV18|-|-
TGTGCCAGCTCAGGGGCGGCAAGCACAGATACGCAGTATTTT
CASSGAASTDTQYF
>TRBJ2-1|TRBV2|-|TRBD2
TGTGCCAGCAGCGACGGACTAGCGCAGGTGGATGAGCAGTTCTTC
CASSDGLAQVDEQFF
>TRBJ1-2|TRBV11-2|-|TRBD1
TGTGCCAGCAGCCTACGCGCAGACTCGTCAGGGGGCTACTATGGCTACACCTTC
CASSLRADSSGGYYGYTF
>TRBJ2-1|TRBV18|-|-
TGTGCCAGCTCACTCCAACGGACAGACAATGAGCAGTTCTTC
CASSLQRTDNEQFF
>TRBJ1-1|TRBV7-2|-|-
TGTGCCAGCAGCTTAGCGCGGGGCGGGGGTAACACTGAAGCTTTCTTT
CASSLARGGGNTEAFF
>TRBJ1-4|TRBV5-5|-|-
TGTGCCAGCAGATACAAAACAACTAATGAAAAACTGTTTTTT
CASRYKTTNEKLFF
>TRBJ1-5|TRBV7-9|once|-
TGTGCCAGCAGCTTGGGAGGGCCCCATCAGCCCCAGCATTTT
CASSLGGPHQPQHF
>TRBJ2-7|TRBV15|-|-
TGTGCCACCAGCAGAGATTCCGGACAATTCTACGAGCAGTACTTC
CATSRDSGQFYEQYF
>TRBJ2-2|TRBV28|-|TRBD1
TGTGCCAGCAGTTCCTTCCAGGGGGTATGGGCGAACACCGGGGAGCTGTTTTTT
CASSSFQGVWANTGELFF
>TRBJ1-1|TRBV5-1|-|-
TGCGCCAGCAGCTCCCAAGGGGGGGCGGGCGGCGGCACTGAAGCTTTCTTT
CASSSQGGAGGGTEAFF
>TRBJ2-1|TRBV19|-|-
TGTGCCAGTATCCGAGGGGGCTCCTACAATGAGCAGTTCTTC
CASIRGGSYNEQFF
>TRBJ1-1|TRBV2|-|-
TGTGCCAGCAGCACCAGCCAGGGAGGGACTGAAGCTTTCTTT
CASSTSQGGTEAFF
>TRBJ2-7|TRBV18|-|TRBD2
TGTGCCAGCTCCGGGGTAGCCGGGGAGGGCGAGCAGTACTTC
CASSGVAGEGEQYF
>TRBJ2-7|TRBV7-2|-|TRBD1
TGTGCCAGCAGCGGGGACAGGGCCTTCACCTACGAGCAGTACTTC
CASSGDRAFTYEQYF
>TRBJ1-1|TRBV11-3|-|-
TGTGCCAGCAGCCGGTCTCCGAACACTGAAGCTTTCTTT
CASSRSPNTEAFF
>TRBJ2-7|TRBV5-1|-|-
TGCGCCAGCAGCTTGAACAGCTACGAGCAGTACTTC
CASSLNSYEQYF
>TRBJ1-1|TRBV16|-|-
TGTGCCAGCAGCCAGGGGAGCCCTGAAGCTTTCTTT
CASSQGSPEAFF
>TRBJ2-2|TRBV4-3|-|-
TGCGCCAGCAGCCGCGAGACAGAAAAGAACACCGGGGAGCTGTTTTTT
CASSRETEKNTGELFF
>TRBJ1-2|TRBV6-2/TRBV6-3|-|-
TGTGCCAGCAGTTACTCGACAGGTGTGGGCTACACCTTC
CASSYSTGVGYTF
>TRBJ1-5|TRBV19|-|TRBD1
TGTGCCACCCGGGACAGGGGGCTTCAGCCCCAGCATTTT
CATRDRGLQPQHF
>TRBJ2-3|TRBV12-5|-|-
TGTGCTAGTGGTTCATCAGGGACTGATACGCAGTATTTT
CASGSSGTDTQYF
>TRBJ1-1|TRBV6-2/TRBV6-3|-|-
TGTGCCAGCAGTTACAGGGGGAGGAACACTGAAGCTTTCTTT
CASSYRGRNTEAFF
>TRBJ2-5|TRBV14|-|TRBD1
TGTGCCAGCAGCCAAAACAGGGGCCAAGAGACCCAGTACTTC
CASSQNRGQETQYF
>TRBJ2-3|TRBV18|-|-
TGTGCCAGCTCACCCCCGGGGGTGGGCACTTATACGCAGTATTTT
CASSPPGVGTYTQYF
>TRBJ2-4|TRBV5-6|-|-
TGTGCCAGCAGCCTCGGTAAAAACATTCAGTACTTC
CASSLGKNIQYF
>TRBJ1-2|TRBV11-2|-|TRBD1
TGTGCCAGCAGCTCCAGGGGGTATGGCTACACCTTC
CASSSRGYGYTF
>TRBJ2-1|TRBV5-5|-|TRBD2
TGTGCCAGCAGCTTGACCATGACTAGCGGAGGGGATGAGCAGTTCTTC
CASSLTMTSGGDEQFF
>TRBJ2-7|TRBV11-1|few|-
TGTGCCAGCAGCTTAGCCACGGGGGGCGCCGAGCAGTACTTC
CASSLATGGAEQYF
>TRBJ2-7|TRBV5-4|-|TRBD2
TGTGCCAGCAGCTTGGTTACTAGCGGGAGTAGCGAGCAGTACTTC
CASSLVTSGSSEQYF
>TRBJ1-4|TRBV27|-|-
TGTGCCAGCAGTTTATTTCGTAATAATGAAAAACTGTTTTTT
CASSLFRNNEKLFF
>TRBJ2-5|TRBV5-4|-|-
TGTGCCAGCAGCTTGTTTTCGGGAGAAGAGACCCAGTACTTC
CASSLFSGEETQYF
>TRBJ2-2|TRBV7-2|-|-
TGTGCCAGCAGCTTAGCGTCCTCTAGCACCGGGGAGCTGTTTTTT
CASSLASSSTGELFF
>TRBJ1-2|TRBV5-1|-|TRBD1
TGCGCCAGCAGCTTACCCGGACAGGGGGCGAAGGGCTACACCTTC
CASSLPGQGAKGYTF
>TRBJ2-7|TRBV6-2/TRBV6-3|-|TRBD2
TGTGCCAGCAGTTATGGGGCGGGAGAGTACGAGCAGTACTTC
CASSYGAGEYEQYF
>TRBJ2-5|TRBV2|-|-
TGTGCCAGGCCGAGGCACCAAGAGACCCAGTACTTC
CARPRHQETQYF
>TRBJ2-1|TRBV9|-|-
TGTGCCAGCAGCCCAGGGGAGGGGTCCTCCTACAATGAGCAGTTCTTC
CASSPGEGSSYNEQFF
>TRBJ1-2|TRBV6-5|-|TRBD1
TGTGCCAGCAGGCTGACAGGGAACTATGGCTACACCTTC
CASRLTGNYGYTF
>TRBJ1-5|TRBV9|-|-
TGTGCCAGCAGCGTAGAACGGGAGGGCAATCAGCCCCAGCATTTT
CASSVEREGNQPQHF
>TRBJ1-2|TRBV19|once|TRBD1
TGTGCCAGTAGTATAGCCGCCAGGGGGACTTACTATGGCTACACCTTC
CASSIAARGTYYGYTF